The source of this T cell receptor beta chain is a study of blood T cell repertoires in COVID-19 (dated by TCRdb to the early 2020s). General notes on the study: Samples covering the acute and convalescent phases of COVID-19 were provided by collaborators in the United States, Italy and Spain. The prospective study material was composed of cDNA or gDNA derived from T cells, B-cell-depleted T cells, or PBMCs. The dataset comprised deeply sampled blood TCRbeta repertoires from subjects exposed to, actively infected with, or recovered from COVID-19. A freely available public database, intended as a resource for researchers studying the immune response to SARS-CoV-2, is where the repertoires were released. Samples were obtained from the ongoing ImmuneRACE study (first 160 participants) and from about 1,300 subjects provided by 6 global collaborators. The sample metadata nearly always contained a de-identified subject ID, COVID-19 status, age in years and sex. Where available, HLA class I and class II types were taken from metadata supplied by the sample provider and were not determined by assay-based typing. The research as a whole found: How much clinical and demographic metadata was included differed by source and by participant, and the metadata was provided uncurated.

The junction carries 10 bases between V and J, which are trimmed by 0 bases and 4 bases respectively. CDR3 length: 14 amino acids, cysteine to phenylalanine. Solely the CDR3 DNA is kept, with 42 bases framed from the first base. According to the germline V gene, CDR1 reads SGDLS and CDR2 reads YYNGEE. Enrolling through a virtual design, the prospective study's participants ranged in age from roughly 18 to 90 years and lived across 24 United States geographic areas. Cohort assignment in the prospective study relied on participant-reported clinical history from a screening survey and a study questionnaire. Each participant in the prospective study had whole blood, serum and a nasopharyngeal or oropharyngeal swab collected by mobile phlebotomists. Additional blood draws and questionnaires over an approximately two-month period could optionally be provided by prospective study participants. Before DNA extraction, prospective study blood samples were shipped either frozen or at room temperature.

The immunoSEQ Assay, a bias-controlled multiplex PCR, was used to amplify TCRbeta CDR3 regions from genomic DNA. As for how the authors treated the data: The number of nucleated cells in each sample was estimated from the amplification of reference gene primers within the assay. Sequence reads were collapsed and filtered to measure the absolute abundance of every unique TCRbeta CDR3 rearrangement. For each sample, productive Simpson clonality was calculated as the square root of Simpson's diversity index over productive rearrangements. TCRdb's version of the immuneACCESS table is confined to in-frame rearrangements and falls short of the full clone set. An unresolved V gene accounts for under half of the shortfall where checked; the remainder is of unknown origin. From that table come the V and J calls and clone size; the DNA was used to work out D and trimming. The sample yields hundreds of thousands of clones; approximately 86% were counted once. The top ten clonotypes cover roughly 3.8% of the sample.

Comments on this clone: Its binding antigen is unknown. Base qualities were left out, and no much larger clone turns up one base away.

This clonotype was sampled from a woman in her thirties or forties with acute COVID-19. Sequencing was done on a sample of PBMCs or T cells enriched from blood (not recorded which). The rearranged chain carries TRBV9 and TRBJ1-1; too little of a D gene remains to name it. The nucleotide sequence is TGTGCCAGCAGCGTAGAAGGTAGCGGCACTGAAGCTTTCTTT. Translated, this is CASSVEGSGTEAFF.